This entry lists 22 T cell receptor beta chains sequenced from one sample in a study of vaccination effects on CD4 cells after COVID-19. Assay: immunoSEQ multiplex PCR; the TCRdb copy retains only in-frame clones and omits some. The table includes 20,000 to 25,000 clones, approximately 70% detected once. The ViraFEST assay expanded antigen-specific CD4+ T cells with viral peptide pools before sequencing. Following culture for approximately ten days, CD4+ T cells were isolated. Negative nucleocapsid antibody tests before and after vaccination confirmed no previous SARS-CoV-2 infection. For these receptors, no antigen is known. Sequenced here: CD4+ T cells from PBMCs cultured with HCoV-NL63 spike peptides, sampled before COVID-19 vaccination. Receptors were obtained from a human donor who received a COVID-19 vaccine.

This clone has a handful of counts. The rearrangement links TRBV29-1 to TRBJ2-2; a possible D gene is TRBD1 (6 bases). V was cut by 7 bases and J by 0 bases, with 9 bases left in between. The germline V gene encodes CDR1 SQVTM and CDR2 ANQGSEA. The CDR3 is 13 amino acids. The CDR3, as DNA: TGCAGCGCCGACAGGCCGAACACCGGGGAGCTGTTTTTT. This codes for CSADRPNTGELFF.

V and J are TRBV12-3 or TRBV12-4 and TRBJ1-5; D is perhaps TRBD1 (5 bases). The CDR3 has 13 amino acids. V dropped 2 bases and J dropped 10 bases, with 12 bases sitting between them. The CDR3 DNA follows: TGTGCCAGCAGTTTAAGAAGGGGCCTACCCCAGCATTTT. Encoded protein: CASSLRRGLPQHF.

V gene TRBV19 combines with J gene TRBJ1-1; 7 bases are shared with TRBD1. Germline CDR1 reads LNHDA; CDR2 reads SQIVND (reference sequence). This CDR3 comprises 13 residues. V gave up 4 bases and J gave up 1 base; unmatched junction bases: 0. CDR3 residues: CASSRTGNTEAFF. The CDR3, as DNA: TGTGCCAGTAGTAGGACAGGGAACACTGAAGCTTTCTTT.

V usage is TRBV9 and J usage is TRBJ2-7, with 13 nucleotides matching TRBD2. The CDR3 covers 15 residues. Trimming removed 4 bases from V and 5 bases from J; junction bases left unmatched: 6. Germline V CDR1 and CDR2: SGDLS, YYNGEE. In DNA form, the CDR3 reads TGTGCCAGCAGCCCGGGACTAGCGGGATGGGACGAGCAGTACTTC. It specifies CASSPGLAGWDEQYF.

The CDR3 nucleotides are TGTGCCAGCAGCCAAGGGGGGACTTACGACTCCTACGAGCAGTACTTC. It is translated as CASSQGGTYDSYEQYF. This sequence joins TRBV4-2 and TRBJ2-7; possible D gene TRBD2, 6 bases. Trimming pared 1 base from V and 0 bases from J, leaving 13 bases between. The CDR3 has 16 residues. Germline V CDR1 and CDR2: LGHNA, YNFKEQ.

The genes are TRBV5-5 and TRBJ1-1; D ambiguous. From germline, CDR1 is SGHKS and CDR2 YYEKEE (reference sequence). V was cut by 1 base and J by 5 bases, with 15 bases left in between. The CDR3 extends over 15 amino acids. For the CDR3, the DNA is TGTGCCAGCAGCTTGATGACCGGGTTAGGGACTGAAGCTTTCTTT. Its protein is CASSLMTGLGTEAFF. Variable domain in full (rest from reference TRBV5-5 and TRBJ1-1): DAGVTQSPTHLIKTRGQQVTLRCSPISGHKSVSWYQQVLGQGPQFIFQYYEKEERGRGNFPDRFSARQFPNYSSELNVNALLLGDSALYLCASSLMTGLGTEAFFGQGTRLTVV.

V gene TRBV11-2 combines with J gene TRBJ2-2, with D possibly TRBD1 on 5 matching bases. From germline, CDR1 is SGHAT and CDR2 FQNNGV. The CDR3 length is 14 residues. The germline V and J ends were trimmed by 0 bases and 6 bases, with 8 bases remaining between them. The CDR3: CASSLDRQSGELFF. The CDR3, as DNA: TGTGCCAGCAGCTTAGATCGACAGTCCGGGGAGCTGTTTTTT.

The chain combines TRBV11-2 with TRBJ2-7; D tentatively reads TRBD1 or TRBD2 (6 bases each). This CDR3 region has 15 residues. V was trimmed by 6 bases and J by 4 bases, leaving 19 bases between them. CDR1 is SGHAT, CDR2 FQNNGV, per germline. The CDR3 nucleotides are TGTGCCAGCAGGCCCCTAGGGGGGCTCGGGTACGAGCAGTACTTC. Translation gives CASRPLGGLGYEQYF.

This clone has more than one count but fewer than ten. V and J are TRBV6-5 and TRBJ1-5; D is ambiguous. V was clipped by 6 bases and J by 0 bases, with 6 bases between them. The V gene's germline CDR1 is MNHEY and CDR2 SVGAGI. This CDR3 region has 13 residues. Here the CDR3 reads CASRGFSNQPQHF. The CDR3 DNA sequence: TGTGCCAGCAGGGGGTTTAGCAATCAGCCCCAGCATTTT.

V is TRBV14 and J is TRBJ2-5; no definite D call. Germline-derived CDR1 and CDR2 are SGHDN and FVKESK. CDR3 length: 15 residues. Deletions cut 0 bases from V and 4 bases from J, with 12 bases between. CDR3 loop: CASSQDRLPAETQYF. As DNA, the CDR3 is TGTGCCAGCAGCCAAGATCGCCTCCCAGCAGAGACCCAGTACTTC.

This clone was counted a few times. The V and J genes are TRBV5-1 and TRBJ2-1; D may correspond to TRBD1 or TRBD2 (6 bases each). This CDR3 contains 15 residues. Germline CDR1 and CDR2: SGHRS and YFSETQ. Trimming removed 6 bases at V and 8 bases at J, with 21 bases between. The CDR3 is CASTDAGDWFDEQFF. The CDR3 nucleotides read TGCGCCAGCACTGATGCAGGGGACTGGTTTGATGAGCAGTTCTTC.

This clone was seen only a few times. The chain has TRBV5-1 and TRBJ2-7, with 11 bases matching TRBD1. Trimming cost V 6 bases and J 3 bases; bases outside gene matches: 5. The CDR3 covers 14 residues. The germline V gene has CDR1 SGHRS and CDR2 YFSETQ. CDR3 loop: CASNGQGAYYEQYF. The CDR3 DNA sequence: TGCGCCAGCAACGGACAGGGGGCCTACTACGAGCAGTACTTC.

This clone was detected a few times. V and J are TRBV3-1 (or the pseudogene TRBV3-2) and TRBJ2-3; tentatively, D is TRBD2 (7 bases). Germline-derived CDR1 and CDR2 are LGHDT and YNNKEL (reference sequence). Trimming took off 10 bases at V and 2 bases at J, with 19 bases between the two ends. The CDR3 is made up of 15 amino acids. In nucleotides, the CDR3 is TGTGCCATCGAAAGGCTAGGGGGGGCCACAGATACGCAGTATTTT. Its protein product is CAIERLGGATDTQYF.

V and J are TRBV6-5 and TRBJ2-1, with TRBD2 as a possible D gene (5 bases). V lost 10 bases, J lost 0 bases, and 13 bases lay in between. Per the germline V gene, CDR1 is MNHEY and CDR2 is SVGAGI. This CDR3 has 14 amino acids. CDR3 nucleotides: TGTGCCATCTCAGCGGCAGACTCCTACAATGAGCAGTTCTTC. Protein: CAISAADSYNEQFF.

This rearrangement joins TRBV25-1 to TRBJ1-3; D remains ambiguous. Trimming took off 2 bases at V and 0 bases at J, with 2 bases between the two ends. The germline gives CDR1 MGHDK, CDR2 SYGVNS. This CDR3 comprises 13 residues. The CDR3: CASSELSGNTIYF. The CDR3 DNA follows: TGTGCCAGCAGTGAACTCTCTGGAAACACCATATATTTT.

The V call is TRBV12-3 or TRBV12-4, the J call TRBJ1-5; D may be TRBD1 (5 bases). The CDR3 length is 13 residues. Trimming pared 2 bases from V and 7 bases from J, leaving 9 bases between. The CDR3 spells CASSLSRDQPQHF. The CDR3 DNA follows: TGTGCCAGCAGTTTATCGAGGGACCAGCCCCAGCATTTT.

The V and J genes are TRBV6-6 and TRBJ1-1, with 8 bases matching TRBD1. Trimming removed 6 bases from V and 3 bases from J; junction bases left unmatched: 9. The germline V gene has CDR1 MNHNY and CDR2 SVGAGI (reference sequence). CDR3 size: 15 residues. The CDR3 bases are TGTGCCAGCAGGCACAGGGGGTTGGGAGACACTGAAGCTTTCTTT. Translating gives CASRHRGLGDTEAFF.

This chain joins TRBV6-5 and TRBJ1-5; D is undetermined. The CDR3 totals 14 residues. V dropped 0 bases and J dropped 3 bases, with 6 bases sitting between them. Germline CDR1 and CDR2: MNHEY and SVGAGI. The DNA of the CDR3 is TGTGCCAGCAGTTACTCGGATCTCAATCAGCCCCAGCATTTT. Translated, it gives CASSYSDLNQPQHF.

This chain connects TRBV5-1 to TRBJ1-1; 7 bases agree with TRBD1. Trimming removed 0 bases from V and 1 base from J; junction bases left unmatched: 9. Per germline, CDR1 SGHRS and CDR2 YFSETQ. This CDR3 spans 17 amino acids. Written as DNA, the CDR3 is TGCGCCAGCAGCTTGGAGGGCAGGGGGGCACCGAACACTGAAGCTTTCTTT. It translates to CASSLEGRGAPNTEAFF.

This clone was recorded a few times. The chain employs TRBV5-4 and TRBJ1-2; D perhaps matches TRBD1 (5 bases). The CDR3 is 17 amino acids. V shed 1 base and J shed 0 bases, with 16 bases lying between them. Germline V CDR1 and CDR2: SGHNT, YYREEE (reference sequence). Written as DNA, the CDR3 is TGTGCCAGCAGCTTGCGGTTAGACCGGGGGGCTAACTATGGCTACACCTTC. Protein sequence: CASSLRLDRGANYGYTF.

The chain has TRBV7-8 and TRBJ1-2; 9 bases align to TRBD1. Trimming took 6 bases from V and 8 from J; bases not matched to a gene: 10. The length of the CDR3 is 14 residues. Germline values: CDR1 SGHVS, CDR2 FQNEAQ. CDR3 region: CASRANRGRGGYTF. The CDR3 DNA is TGTGCCAGCAGGGCAAACAGGGGGCGAGGAGGCTACACCTTC. Drawing the rest from reference TRBV7-8 and TRBJ1-2, the complete variable domain is GAGVSQSPRYKVAKRGQDVALRCDPISGHVSLFWYQQALGQGPEFLTYFQNEAQLDKSGLPSDRFFAERPEGSVSTLKIQRTQQEDSAVYLCASRANRGRGGYTFGSGTRLTVV.

The rearrangement links TRBV21-1 to TRBJ2-4; no DNA check was done on the table's D call, TRBD1. TRBV21-1 is annotated as a pseudogene. The CDR3 extends over 16 amino acids. The CDR3 is CASSSHRDRAKNIQYF. DNA of the CDR3: TGTGCCAGCAGCAGCCACCGGGACAGGGCCAAAAACATTCAGTACTTC.